This T cell receptor (beta chain) was recovered during a study of blood T cell repertoires in COVID-19. In the study overall: Sources were T cells, B-cell-depleted T cells, or PBMCs; the material itself was cDNA or gDNA.

TCRdb keeps only in-frame clones here, not all; method: immunoSEQ multiplex PCR. The sample carries 75,000 to 85,000 clones, roughly 88% recorded once. With regard to this clone: Distinct nucleotide sequences in the sample also encode this CDR3.

V shed 4 bases and J shed 5 bases, with 5 bases lying between them. Germline CDR1 MDHEN, CDR2 SYDVKM. The CDR3 is made up of 11 amino acids. The origin of this receptor is a human donor in a cohort sampled during active COVID-19. The genes are TRBV28 and TRBJ2-5; D gene ambiguous. Sequencing was done on a sample of peripheral blood. CDR3 region: CASSSRETQYF. In DNA form, the CDR3 reads TGTGCCAGCAGTTCCCGGGAGACCCAGTACTTC.